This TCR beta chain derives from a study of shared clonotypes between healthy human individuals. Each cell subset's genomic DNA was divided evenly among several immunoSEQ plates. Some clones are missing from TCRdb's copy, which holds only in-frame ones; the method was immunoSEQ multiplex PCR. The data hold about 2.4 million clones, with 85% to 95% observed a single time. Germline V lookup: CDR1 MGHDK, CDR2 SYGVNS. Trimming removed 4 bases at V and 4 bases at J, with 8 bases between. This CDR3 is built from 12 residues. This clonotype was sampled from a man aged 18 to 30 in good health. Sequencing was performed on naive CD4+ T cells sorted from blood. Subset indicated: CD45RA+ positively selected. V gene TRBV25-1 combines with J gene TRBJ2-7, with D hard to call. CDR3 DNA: TGTGCCAGCAGTGTAGGCCGGTACGAGCAGTACTTC. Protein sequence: CASSVGRYEQYF.